Each of the 18 T cell receptor beta chains below was sequenced from the same sample in a study of shared clonotypes between healthy human individuals. Profiled with immunoSEQ multiplex PCR; TCRdb holds only in-frame clones, not every one. The sample includes about 2,500,000 clones, about 92% seen only once; the top ten take around 0.14%. Sample: naive CD4+ T cells sorted from blood. Documented subset: CD45RA+ positively selected. The receptors were sampled from a man aged 18 to 29 in good health.

This chain links TRBV6-5 with TRBJ2-3, with 7 positions matching TRBD1. V shed 2 bases and J 1 base; nucleotides not matched to a gene: 6. Germline CDR1 MNHEY, CDR2 SVGAGI. The CDR3 length is 16 residues. The CDR3 region is CASSYEGARGTDTQYF. CDR3 DNA: TGTGCCAGCAGTTACGAGGGGGCGCGTGGCACAGATACGCAGTATTTT.

The V and J genes are TRBV29-1 and TRBJ1-2; unclear D gene. From germline, CDR1 is SQVTM and CDR2 ANQGSEA. The CDR3 is 12 amino acids. As DNA, the CDR3 is TGCCTTAACCGGAGGGCGAACTATGGCTACACCTTC. Protein product: CLNRRANYGYTF.

This clone was observed a handful of times. The rearrangement uses TRBV2 and TRBJ2-1; D not certain. Per germline, CDR1 SNHLY and CDR2 FYNNEI. This CDR3 is 10 amino acids long. V was pared by 6 bases and J by 9 bases, with 6 bases between. CDR3 coding DNA: TGTGCCAGCAGCCTCTTTGAGCAGTTCTTC. Its translation is CASSLFEQFF.

The chain couples TRBV28 to TRBJ2-1; 10 nucleotides line up with TRBD2. This CDR3 is built from 16 residues. Per the germline V gene, CDR1 is MDHEN and CDR2 is SYDVKM. With V trimmed by 10 bases and J by 5 bases, 14 bases remained unmatched. Written as DNA, the CDR3 is TGTGCCATACTCTCATTTAGCGGGGGGTCTAACAATGAGCAGTTCTTC. Translation gives CAILSFSGGSNNEQFF.

This clone was picked up one time. The chain joins TRBV11-2 to TRBJ2-5; 9 bases align to TRBD1. V lost 1 base and J lost 2; bases outside the gene matches: 2. This CDR3 comprises 15 residues. Germline V CDR1 and CDR2: SGHAT, FQNNGV. The CDR3 DNA follows: TGTGCCAGCAGCTTAGGGGGGACAGGGCAAGAGACCCAGTACTTC. Translated, it gives CASSLGGTGQETQYF.

This chain connects TRBV4-1 to TRBJ2-6; TRBD1 matches at 9 bases. The CDR3 covers 19 residues. The germline CDR1 and CDR2 sequences are MGHRA and YSYEKL. Losses at the gene ends were 4 bases for V and 4 bases for J; bases not matched to a gene: 14. Written as DNA, the CDR3 is TGCGCCAGCAGCCCCTTACCGGGACAGGGTTTAATGGGGGCCAACGTCCTGACTTTC. Amino acids: CASSPLPGQGLMGANVLTF.

This chain joins TRBV5-6 and TRBJ2-3; TRBD1 might be the D (6 bases). CDR3 size: 17 residues. V was shortened by 0 bases and J by 1 base, with 15 bases between the two germline ends. Germline loops: CDR1 SGHDT, CDR2 YYEEEE. DNA of the CDR3: TGTGCCAGCAGCTTGGGCCTCAGGGGTTGGGGCACAGATACGCAGTATTTT. As protein: CASSLGLRGWGTDTQYF.

This chain links TRBV30 with TRBJ1-6, with 7 bases matching TRBD1. The germline gives CDR1 GTSNPN, CDR2 SVGIG (reference sequence). The CDR3 length is 14 residues. J was trimmed by 10 bases and V by 1 base; bases with no gene match: 7. The CDR3 nucleotides read TGTGCCTGGAGTGAACAGGGGTCGGGATCACCCCTCCACTTT. Residues: CAWSEQGSGSPLHF. Looking up the rest from reference TRBV30 and TRBJ1-6 gives the full variable domain: SQTIHQWPATLVQPVGSPLSLECTVEGTSNPNLYWYRQAAGRGLQLLFYSVGIGQISSEVPQNLSASRPQDRQFILSSKKLLLSDSGFYLCAWSEQGSGSPLHFGNGTRLTVT.

The V call is TRBV11-2, the J call TRBJ2-5, with TRBD2 matching over 14 bases. With 4 bases clipped from V and 7 bases from J, the junction kept 2 bases outside the gene matches. Germline lookup yields CDR1 SGHAT and CDR2 FQNNGV. This CDR3 is built from 14 residues. The CDR3, as DNA: TGTGCCAGCAGCTCTGGGACTAGCGGGGGGACCCAGTACTTC. Translation gives CASSSGTSGGTQYF. The full variable domain, with the rest looked up from reference TRBV11-2 and TRBJ2-5, is EAGVAQSPRYKIIEKRQSVAFWCNPISGHATLYWYQQILGQGPKLLIQFQNNGVVDDSQLPKDRFSAERLKGVDSTLKIQPAKLEDSAVYLCASSSGTSGGTQYFGPGTRLLVL.

The J gene is TRBJ2-1, the V gene TRBV2; D is uncertain. V was pared by 3 bases and J by 2 bases, with 11 bases between. The CDR3 sequence is 15 residues long. Looked up from germline, CDR1 is SNHLY and CDR2 is FYNNEI. CDR3 region: CASSDLVAAYNEQFF. The CDR3, as DNA: TGTGCCAGCAGTGATTTGGTAGCCGCCTACAATGAGCAGTTCTTC.

The V gene is TRBV19, the J gene TRBJ2-1; 11 bases are a match to TRBD2. This CDR3 has 16 residues. Germline V gives CDR1 LNHDA, CDR2 SQIVND (reference sequence). V gave up 8 bases and J gave up 0 bases; unmatched junction bases: 6. The CDR3 region has the DNA TGTGCCAGTTCACTAGCGGGGGTCCCCTCCTACAATGAGCAGTTCTTC. It specifies CASSLAGVPSYNEQFF.

This sequence joins TRBV5-8 and TRBJ2-1; a weak D match, TRBD1 (5 bases). V lost 3 bases to trimming and J lost 7 bases, with 23 bases between them. The germline CDR1 and CDR2 sequences are SGHTS and YDEGEE. The CDR3 spans 17 residues. This chain's CDR3 is CASSSTFEKGFRNEQFF. The CDR3 coding sequence is TGTGCCAGCAGCTCCACATTCGAAAAGGGGTTTCGAAATGAGCAGTTCTTC.

The V and J genes are TRBV30 and TRBJ2-7; D is unresolved. This CDR3 spans 12 amino acids. The V gene lost 2 bases and the J gene lost 3 bases, with 8 bases spanning the gap. The germline CDR1 and CDR2 sequences are GTSNPN and SVGIG (reference sequence). The CDR3 reads CAWSTSLYEQYF. In nucleotides, the CDR3 is TGTGCCTGGAGTACAAGTCTCTACGAGCAGTACTTC.

On this clone itself: The same CDR3 is also encoded by other DNA sequences in this sample. The V call is TRBV29-1, the J call TRBJ1-2; D might be TRBD1 (5 bases). Trimming removed 6 bases at V and 3 bases at J, with 11 bases between. CDR1 and CDR2 from the germline V gene are SQVTM and ANQGSEA. This CDR3 has 12 residues. CDR3: CSVRRGDYGYTF. CDR3 nucleotides: TGCAGCGTACGTCGGGGGGACTATGGCTACACCTTC.

This clone was seen just once. Without the conserved terminal phenylalanine or tryptophan, this CDR3 likely stems from a read error. Because the CDR3's place on the DNA is in doubt, the DNA is left out and the CDR3 is given as listed by TCRdb. The chain uses TRBV3-2 and TRBJ2-7. TRBV3-2 is flagged as a pseudogene. A total of 9 residues make up the CDR3, ends included. The CDR3 region is CASSQDLGC.

The chain is built from TRBV7-8 and TRBJ2-5, with 7 bases identical to TRBD1. The J call may not be correct, given that the DNA end is closer to TRBJ2-7. This CDR3 region has 15 residues. CDR1 is SGHVS, CDR2 FQNEAQ, per germline. CDR3 sequence reads: CASSRTDRDSYEQYF. CDR3 sequence (DNA): TGTGCCAGCAGCCGGACAGACAGGGACTCCTACGAGCAGTACTTC.

This clone came up once. This chain uses TRBV9 with TRBJ2-7; unclear D gene. Per the germline V gene, CDR1 is SGDLS and CDR2 is YYNGEE. Trimming shortened V by 6 bases and J by 5 bases, and 6 bases separated the two germline ends. CDR3 length equals 10 residues. The CDR3 coding sequence is TGTGCCAGCATCACGAACGAGCAGTACTTC. Its protein product is CASITNEQYF.

The V call is TRBV11-3, the J call TRBJ2-3, with a possible D match to TRBD2 (6 bases). The length of the CDR3 is 15 residues. Trimming stripped 1 base from V and 3 bases from J, with 11 bases between. Germline CDR1 reads SGHNT; CDR2 reads YENEEA. The CDR3 sequence is CASSLGSSVTDTQYF. The CDR3 DNA reads TGTGCCAGCAGCTTAGGTTCTAGCGTGACAGATACGCAGTATTTT.